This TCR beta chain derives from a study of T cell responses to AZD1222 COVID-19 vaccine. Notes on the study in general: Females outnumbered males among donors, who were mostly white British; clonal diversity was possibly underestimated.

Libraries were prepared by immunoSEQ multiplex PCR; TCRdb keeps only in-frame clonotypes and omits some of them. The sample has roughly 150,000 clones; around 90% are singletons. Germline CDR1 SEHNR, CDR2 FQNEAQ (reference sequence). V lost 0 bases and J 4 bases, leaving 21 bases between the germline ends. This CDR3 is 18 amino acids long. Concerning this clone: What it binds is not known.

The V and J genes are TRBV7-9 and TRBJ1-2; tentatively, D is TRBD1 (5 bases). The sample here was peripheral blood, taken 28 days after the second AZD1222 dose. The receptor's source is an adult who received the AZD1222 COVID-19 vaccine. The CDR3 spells CASSLAGVGGVGSYGYTF. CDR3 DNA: TGTGCCAGCAGCTTAGCGGGGGTCGGTGGAGTGGGGAGCTATGGCTACACCTTC.